These 15 T cell receptor beta chains share one sample of origin, sequenced in a study of CD8+ T cells in alopecia areata. Isolated RNA was reverse transcribed into cDNA used as the sequencing template. Sequencing used immunoSEQ multiplex PCR; TCRdb keeps in-frame clones, though not all of them. The repertoire has a few thousand clones, under 70% of them found once; the top ten carry about 9.3%. The sequenced sample was skin. All receptors derive from a human donor in good health.

The rearrangement links TRBV29-1 to TRBJ2-5; TRBD2 matches at 16 bases. Germline V gene data show CDR1 as SQVTM and CDR2 as ANQGSEA. Germline trimming cut 8 bases from V and 9 bases from J; bases unmatched to any gene: 9. The CDR3 runs 14 residues. Here the CDR3 DNA reads TGCAGCATGGGACTAGCGGGGGGGCAGGAGGCCCAGTACTTC. It translates to CSMGLAGGQEAQYF.

Notes on this clone: Other DNA sequences within the sample encode an identical CDR3. This chain links TRBV7-2 with TRBJ2-7; D gene ambiguous. Germline CDR1 reads SGHTA; CDR2 reads FQGNSA. The CDR3 is made up of 12 amino acids. Deletions cut 3 bases from V and 3 bases from J, with 6 bases between. This CDR3 reads CASSLSGYEQYF. The CDR3 DNA reads as TGTGCCAGCAGCTTGTCGGGCTACGAGCAGTACTTC.

The chain is built from TRBV18 and TRBJ2-6; TRBD2 might be the D (5 bases). Trimming cost V 2 bases and J 4 bases, with 15 bases left between them. Germline CDR1 is KGHSH and CDR2 is LQKENI. The CDR3 runs to 17 residues. Written as DNA, the CDR3 is TGTGCCAGCTCACCAAATAGATCGGGGTCCGGGGCCAACGTCCTGACTTTC. Amino acids: CASSPNRSGSGANVLTF.

The chain carries TRBV2 and TRBJ2-3, with D perhaps assigned TRBD1 or TRBD2 (5 bases each). The germline CDR1 and CDR2 sequences are SNHLY and FYNNEI. The CDR3 contains 15 residues. The V end lost 10 bases, the J end lost 0 bases, and 17 bases lay between the germline ends. This CDR3 is CATPVGAASTDTQYF. The CDR3 DNA follows: TGTGCCACACCCGTCGGGGCAGCTAGCACAGATACGCAGTATTTT.

A note on this clone: Mismatch with germline at one junction end may stem from a read error. The chain carries TRBV30 and TRBJ2-3, with D perhaps TRBD2 (5 bases). CDR3 length: 13 amino acids. Germline-derived CDR1 and CDR2 are GTSNPN and SVGIG (reference sequence). This CDR3 is CASSLAGADTQYF. The CDR3 coding sequence is TGTGCCTCGAGTCTCGCGGGTGCAGATACGCAGTATTTT.

V is TRBV30 and J is TRBJ2-1, with TRBD2 matching 11 bases. The CDR3 sequence is 14 residues long. V lost 1 base and J lost 6; bases outside the gene matches: 2. Germline V gene lookup returns CDR1 GTSNPN and CDR2 SVGIG (reference sequence). DNA of the CDR3: TGTGCCTGGAGTGCGGGACTAGCGGTCAATGAGCAGTTCTTC. Protein sequence: CAWSAGLAVNEQFF.

This clone has a single count. This chain connects TRBV6-1 to TRBJ1-1, with TRBD1 matching 8 bases. CDR1 is MNHNS and CDR2 is SASEGT in the germline V gene. J was trimmed by 6 bases and V by 7 bases; bases with no gene match: 4. The CDR3 runs 12 residues. Written as DNA, the CDR3 is TGTGCCAGCATCCAGGGGGCTGCTGAAGCTTTCTTT. This gives the protein CASIQGAAEAFF.

This chain joins TRBV12-5 and TRBJ1-1; 7 positions agree with TRBD1. The CDR3 consists of 17 residues. V lost 1 base to trimming and J lost 1 base; unmatched junction nucleotides: 9. CDR1 and CDR2 (germline): LGHNT, FRNRAP. The CDR3 spells CASGLGQGGGKNTEAFF. In DNA, the CDR3 is TGTGCTAGTGGTTTGGGTCAGGGGGGCGGAAAGAACACTGAAGCTTTCTTT.

The chain couples TRBV7-2 to TRBJ1-1, with 8 nucleotides matching TRBD1. Per germline, CDR1 SGHTA and CDR2 FQGNSA. The CDR3 runs to 17 residues. V shed 8 bases and J 0 bases; nucleotides not matched to a gene: 14. CDR3 sequence (DNA): TGTGCCAGCTCCCGGCCTAAGGGACAGGCTATGAACACTGAAGCTTTCTTT. Protein product: CASSRPKGQAMNTEAFF.

This sequence joins TRBV4-3 and TRBJ2-7; D call uncertain. With 0 bases removed from V and 2 bases from J, the gap between germline ends came to 14 bases. CDR3 length: 16 amino acids. The germline CDR1 and CDR2 sequences are LGHNA and YSLEER. The CDR3: CASSQDQSVRTYEQYF. The DNA of the CDR3 is TGCGCCAGCAGCCAAGATCAGAGCGTACGAACCTACGAGCAGTACTTC.

This sequence joins TRBV11-2 and TRBJ2-7, with D perhaps matching TRBD1 (5 bases). Trimming shortened V by 0 bases and J by 3 bases, and 12 bases separated the two germline ends. The CDR3 is 15 residues long. Germline-derived CDR1 and CDR2 are SGHAT and FQNNGV. The CDR3 bases are TGTGCCAGCAGCTTAGAAGGTCAGGGAATCTACGAGCAGTACTTC. Translating gives CASSLEGQGIYEQYF.

In the case of this clone: The junction shows a germline mismatch at one end, possibly a read error. The chain joins TRBV11-2 to TRBJ1-2; maybe TRBD1 (6 bases). This CDR3 is built from 16 residues. Per germline, CDR1 SGHAT and CDR2 FQNNGV. CDR3 DNA sequence: TGTGCCAGCAGCTTCAACAAACAGGGAGATAACTATGGCCACACCTTC. Protein: CASSFNKQGDNYGHTF.

DNA for the CDR3: TGCGCCAGCATAAATCCGGCGGACCCCTACGAGCAGTACTTC. This sequence encodes CASINPADPYEQYF. This rearrangement joins TRBV23-1 to TRBJ2-7; D uncertain. TRBV23-1 counts as an open reading frame of uncertain function. The CDR3 has 14 amino acids. Trimming shortened V by 7 bases and J by 2 bases, and 15 bases separated the two germline ends.

Here the CDR3 DNA reads TGTGCCAGCATAAACAAGGGATCCGACGGAAATAGCAATCAGCCCCAGCATTTT. This gives the protein CASINKGSDGNSNQPQHF. The chain is built from TRBV27 and TRBJ1-5; D not certain. This CDR3 comprises 18 residues. Germline V CDR1 and CDR2: MNHEY, SMNVEV (reference sequence). V lost 7 bases to trimming and J lost 0 bases, with 22 bases between them.

This chain connects TRBV11-2 to TRBJ2-7; maybe TRBD2 (5 bases). Between the trimmed V and J ends, which lost 4 bases and 7 bases, there was a span of 11 bases. Germline CDR1 and CDR2: SGHAT and FQNNGV. The CDR3 extends over 12 amino acids. The CDR3 coding sequence is TGTGCCAGCAGCTCCTCCTCGGGAGAGCAGTACTTC. Translated: CASSSSSGEQYF.